This T cell receptor (beta chain) was identified in a study of blood T cell repertoires in COVID-19. CDR1 is LGHDT, CDR2 YNNKEL, per germline (reference sequence). The CDR3 spans 18 residues. Clones were read by immunoSEQ multiplex PCR, and TCRdb kept only the in-frame ones, dropping some. The sample holds about 280,000 clones; about 85% are singletons and the top ten take 2.5% to 3%. Notes on this clone: The junction does not match germline at one end; this may be a read error.

The sequence derives from a woman aged 45-65 years who had recovered from COVID-19. The chain combines TRBV3-1 (or the pseudogene TRBV3-2) with TRBJ1-1, with D possibly TRBD1 on 6 matching bases. Sequenced sample: PBMCs or T cells enriched from blood (not recorded which). CDR3 coding DNA: TGCGCCAGCAGCCAAGATACTTTCCCAGGGGTCGAGAACACTGAAGCTTTCTTT. Residues: CASSQDTFPGVENTEAFF.